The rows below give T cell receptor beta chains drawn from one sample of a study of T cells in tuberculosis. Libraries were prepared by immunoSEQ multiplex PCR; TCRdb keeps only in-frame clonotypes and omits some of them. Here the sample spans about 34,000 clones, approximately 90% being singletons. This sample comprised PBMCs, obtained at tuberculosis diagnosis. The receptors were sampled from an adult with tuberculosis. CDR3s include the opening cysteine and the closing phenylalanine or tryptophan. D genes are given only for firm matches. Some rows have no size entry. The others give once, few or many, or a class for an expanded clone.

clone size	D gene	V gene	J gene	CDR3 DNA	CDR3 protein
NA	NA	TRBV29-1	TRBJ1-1	TGCAGCGTTGATCAAGCCCCCCAAGGGGGCACTGAAGCTTTCTTT	CSVDQAPQGGTEAFF
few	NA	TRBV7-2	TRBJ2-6	TGTGCCAGCAGCTTAGCGAGGGACTTTTTCCTTTCCTGGGCCAACGTCCTGACTTTC	CASSLARDFFLSWANVLTF
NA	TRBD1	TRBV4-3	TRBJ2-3	TGCGCCAGCAGCCAGCTGCAGGGGGCAGGGGATACGCAGTATTTT	CASSQLQGAGDTQYF
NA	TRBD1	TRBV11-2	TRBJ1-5	TGTGCCAGCAGCCCATGGACAGGGGAAGATCAGCCCCAGCATTTT	CASSPWTGEDQPQHF
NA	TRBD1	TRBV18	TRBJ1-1	TGTGCCAGCTCACCAGACAGGGATACTGAAGCTTTCTTT	CASSPDRDTEAFF
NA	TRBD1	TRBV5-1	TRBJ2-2	TGCGCCAGCAGTCCGACAGGGGGACGGTCCGGGGAGCTGTTTTTT	CASSPTGGRSGELFF
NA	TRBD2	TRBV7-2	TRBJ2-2	TGTGCCAGCAGCTTCCCTCAGGCGGGAGCGTCGAACACCGGGGAGCTGTTTTTT	CASSFPQAGASNTGELFF
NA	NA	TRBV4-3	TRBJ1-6	TGCGCCAGCAGCCAAGATGGAGGGATTCCTTGGACCCTCCACTTT	CASSQDGGIPWTLHF
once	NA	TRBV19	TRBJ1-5	TGTGCCAGTAGTATTGCGGACAAAGGCAATCAGCCCCAGCATTTT	CASSIADKGNQPQHF
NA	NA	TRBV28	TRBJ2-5	TGTGCCAGCGGGAGGAACAGTAACGTTGAGACCCAGTACTTC	CASGRNSNVETQYF
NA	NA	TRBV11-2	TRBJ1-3	TGTGCCAGCAGCTCAGTTCCGACTCGATCTGGAAACACCATATATTTT	CASSSVPTRSGNTIYF
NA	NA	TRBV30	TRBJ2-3	TGTGCCTGGAGGGCGGAGGGTTTAAGCACAGATACGCAGTATTTT	CAWRAEGLSTDTQYF
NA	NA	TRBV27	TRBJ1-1	TGTGCCAGCAGTTTTCGGGGGAACGCTGAAGCTTTCTTT	CASSFRGNAEAFF
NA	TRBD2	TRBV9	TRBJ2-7	TGTGCCAGCAGCGTAGATCCCCTAGCGGGGGTCTACGAGCAGTACTTC	CASSVDPLAGVYEQYF
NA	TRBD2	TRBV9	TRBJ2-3	TGTGCCAGCAGCGTAGATGCTAGCGGGGGGGCGAGACGTAGCACAGATACGCAGTATTTT	CASSVDASGGARRSTDTQYF
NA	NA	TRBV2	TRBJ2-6	TGTGCCAGCAGTGAAGGCAGCTCTGGGGCCAACGTCCTGACTTTC	CASSEGSSGANVLTF
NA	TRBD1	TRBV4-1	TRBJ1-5	TGCGCCAGCAGCCCGAGGGGGACAGGGCCTAGCAATCAGCCCCAGCATTTT	CASSPRGTGPSNQPQHF
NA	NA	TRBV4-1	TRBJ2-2	TGCGCCAGCAGCCAAGCTGGTAACGCAGGCGCTACCGGGGAGCTGTTTTTT	CASSQAGNAGATGELFF
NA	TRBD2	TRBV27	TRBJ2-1	TGTGCCAGCAGTCCACTATCTCCTAGCGGGGGGTACGAGGATGAGCAGTTCTTC	CASSPLSPSGGYEDEQFF
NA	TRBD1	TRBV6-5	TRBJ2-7	TGTGCCAGCAGTTGGGGACAGGGAACATCCTACGAGCAGTACTTC	CASSWGQGTSYEQYF
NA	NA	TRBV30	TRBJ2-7	TGTGCCTGGAGTGTACAGGTCACCTACGAGCAGTACTTC	CAWSVQVTYEQYF
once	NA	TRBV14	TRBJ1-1	TGTGCCAGCAGCCAATTTAGAGCCCTAGGGGTGGACACTGAAGCTTTCTTT	CASSQFRALGVDTEAFF
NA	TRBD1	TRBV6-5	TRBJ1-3	TGTGCCAGCAGTTACGGACAGGGAGGCAACACCATATATTTT	CASSYGQGGNTIYF
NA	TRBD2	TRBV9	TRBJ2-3	TGTGCCAGCAGCGTAGCGGGGGGGCCCCGCACAGATACGCAGTATTTT	CASSVAGGPRTDTQYF
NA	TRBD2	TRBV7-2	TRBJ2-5	TGTGCCAGCAGCTTAGTAGCGGGGGAGGAGACCCAGTACTTC	CASSLVAGEETQYF
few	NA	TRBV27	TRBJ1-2	TGTGCCAGCAGTTTAGGGCGCTCGTGGGCCGCTCGAATGGGCTACACCTTC	CASSLGRSWAARMGYTF
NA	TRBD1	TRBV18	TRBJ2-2	TGTGCCAGCTCCCCCGGGACAGGGAACACCGGGGAGCTGTTTTTT	CASSPGTGNTGELFF
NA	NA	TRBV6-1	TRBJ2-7	TGTGCCAGCAGTCAACTAGGATCGGACAGTTACGAGCAGTACTTC	CASSQLGSDSYEQYF
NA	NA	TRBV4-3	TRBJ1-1	TGCGCCAGCAGCCAATTGTACAGGGAGAACACTGAAGCTTTCTTT	CASSQLYRENTEAFF
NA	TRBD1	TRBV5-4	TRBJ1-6	TGTGCCAGCAGCGGAACCGGGACAGGGAATGTTCCGAGTTCACCCCTCCACTTT	CASSGTGTGNVPSSPLHF
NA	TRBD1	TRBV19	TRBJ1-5	TGTGCCAGTAGTATCGCAGGGGGAATAGGCCCGATGGCCCAGCATTTT	CASSIAGGIGPMAQHF
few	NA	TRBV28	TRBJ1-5	TGTGCCAGCAGTGAACAGGGTGTGGGCAATCAGCCCCAGCATTTT	CASSEQGVGNQPQHF
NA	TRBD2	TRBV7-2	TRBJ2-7	TGTGCCAGCAGCTTAGGTCTAGCGGTATCCTACGAGCAGTACTTC	CASSLGLAVSYEQYF
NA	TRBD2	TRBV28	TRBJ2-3	TGTGCCAGCAGTTTTAGCGGGGGGGCTGGAGATACGCAGTATTTT	CASSFSGGAGDTQYF
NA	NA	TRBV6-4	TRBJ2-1	TGTGCCAGCAGTGACTTCGCGACTAGCTCCTACAATGAGCAGTTCTTC	CASSDFATSSYNEQFF
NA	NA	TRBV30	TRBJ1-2	TGTGCCTGGGGACGCGGGAGGGGCTACACCTTC	CAWGRGRGYTF
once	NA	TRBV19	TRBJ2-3	TGTGCCAGTAGTATAGCAGGGTTCACAGATACGCAGTATTTT	CASSIAGFTDTQYF
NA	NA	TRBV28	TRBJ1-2	TGTGCCAGCAGTTTTATGGAGAGCTATGGCTACACCTTC	CASSFMESYGYTF
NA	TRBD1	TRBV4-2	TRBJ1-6	TGTGCCAGCAGCCCCCACCGGGACAGGGGGTATAATTCACCCCTCCACTTT	CASSPHRDRGYNSPLHF
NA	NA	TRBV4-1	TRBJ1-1	TGCGCCAGCAGCCAGATCTGGCCACGCAACACTGAAGCTTTCTTT	CASSQIWPRNTEAFF
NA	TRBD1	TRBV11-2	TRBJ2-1	TGTGCCATCCCGGGACAGGGGAACAATGAGCAGTTCTTC	CAIPGQGNNEQFF
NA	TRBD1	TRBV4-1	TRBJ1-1	TGCGCCAGCAGCCAAGAGCGTCGGAGGGGGCGAACTGAAGCTTTCTTT	CASSQERRRGRTEAFF
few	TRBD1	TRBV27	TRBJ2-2	TGTGCCAGTAGGGGGCAGGGGGCCGGGGTACGGGAGCTGTTTTTT	CASRGQGAGVRELFF
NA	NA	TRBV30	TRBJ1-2	TGTGCCTGGAGGACGGAGAACTATGGCTACACCTTC	CAWRTENYGYTF
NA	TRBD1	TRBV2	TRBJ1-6	TGTGCCAGCAGTCCAAGATTAGGGACAGGCTTACGTTCACCCCTCCACTTT	CASSPRLGTGLRSPLHF
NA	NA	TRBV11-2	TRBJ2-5	TGTGCCAGCAGTTCCCAGAGGAGGTCTGGCAGCCTCGGGGAGACCCAGTACTTC	CASSSQRRSGSLGETQYF
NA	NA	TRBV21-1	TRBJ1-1	TGTGCCAGCAGCAAAGGAAAGGGGCTTAGAAGAGGCACTGAAGCTTTCTTT	CASSKGKGLRRGTEAFF
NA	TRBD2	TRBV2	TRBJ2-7	TGTGCCAGCAGGGTGACTAGCGGGGGCTACGAGCAGTACTTC	CASRVTSGGYEQYF
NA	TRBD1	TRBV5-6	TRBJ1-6	TGTGCCAGCAGCCGCCAGCCAGGGGGCTATAATTCACCCCTCCACTTT	CASSRQPGGYNSPLHF
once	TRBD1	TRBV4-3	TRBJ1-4	TGCGCCAGCAGCCAAGATCTTACCGGGACAGGAACTGCAACTAATGAAAAACTGTTTTTT	CASSQDLTGTGTATNEKLFF
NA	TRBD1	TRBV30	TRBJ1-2	TGTGCCTGGAGTGTTTACAGGGGGCAGGGCTACACCTTC	CAWSVYRGQGYTF
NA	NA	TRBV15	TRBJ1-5	TGTGCCACCAGCAGAGATGGCGGGAATCAGCCCCAGCATTTT	CATSRDGGNQPQHF
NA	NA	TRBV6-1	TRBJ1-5	TGTGCCAGCGACCAGGGTTCGTTGCAGCCCCAGCATTTT	CASDQGSLQPQHF
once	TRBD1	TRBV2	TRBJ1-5	TGTGCCAGCAGAACAGGGGCAGGGGGTGGCAATCAGCCCCAGCATTTT	CASRTGAGGGNQPQHF
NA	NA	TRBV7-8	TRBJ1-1	TGTGCCAGCAGCCCGAGAGGGCAGGCCTCGCGCGAAGCTTTCTTT	CASSPRGQASREAFF